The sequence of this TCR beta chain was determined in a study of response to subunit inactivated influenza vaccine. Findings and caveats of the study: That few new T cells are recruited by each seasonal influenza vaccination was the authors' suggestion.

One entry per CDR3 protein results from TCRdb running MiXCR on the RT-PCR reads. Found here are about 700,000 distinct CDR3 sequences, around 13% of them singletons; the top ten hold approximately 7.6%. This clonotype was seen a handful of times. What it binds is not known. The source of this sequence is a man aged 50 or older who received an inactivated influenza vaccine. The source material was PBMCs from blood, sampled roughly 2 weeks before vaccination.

CDR3 loop: CASSSAGGPDGELFF. The CDR3 DNA is TGTGCCAGCAGCTCAGCGGGAGGGCCGGACGGGGAGCTGTTTTTT. V gene TRBV7-9 combines with J gene TRBJ2-2; the match to TRBD2 covers 10 bases. The CDR3 length is 15 residues. Germline lookup yields CDR1 SEHNR and CDR2 FQNEAQ (reference sequence). Germline trimming cut 4 bases from V and 7 bases from J; bases unmatched to any gene: 6.